This T cell receptor beta chain stems from a study of T cell responses to AZD1222 COVID-19 vaccine. Notes on the study in general: Seropositivity was recorded at baseline in only 5 or 6 AZD1222 recipients.

Notes on this clone: Its antigen is not identified.

The method was immunoSEQ multiplex PCR; TCRdb's version includes in-frame clones alone and lacks a portion of them. The table includes more than 150,000 clones, about 95% detected once. Germline loops: CDR1 SNHLY, CDR2 FYNNEI. The CDR3 totals 14 residues. V was cut by 5 bases and J by 0 bases, with 7 bases left in between. This sequence originates from an adult in good health. The specimen was peripheral blood, collected on day 0 of AZD1222 vaccination. The J gene is TRBJ1-4, the V gene TRBV2; D gene ambiguous. CDR3: CASSLLTTNEKLFF. CDR3 DNA sequence: TGTGCCAGCAGTCTGCTGACAACTAATGAAAAACTGTTTTTT.